A single T cell receptor (beta chain) is shown here with its context. Its antigen is as yet unknown. This specimen belongs to a study of cytomegalovirus exposure and HLA in healthy donors. Study context: The 110 or so validation repertoires used a platform that matched the one used for the 550 to 800 first-cohort repertoires, as a later analysis reported. Whole-study results and caveats: The study designated over 150 TCR beta chains cytomegalovirus-associated. Testing in vitro showed three CMV-associated chains specific for CMV antigens.

Donors came from a validation cohort of some 130 subjects, distinct from the first 666-subject cohort. The CDR3 is made up of 18 amino acids. The V gene end was trimmed by 2 bases and the J gene end by 6 bases; junction bases not matched to a gene: 15. CDR1 and CDR2 (germline): SGHNT, YYREEE (reference sequence). The assay was immunoSEQ multiplex PCR, and TCRdb's table has in-frame clones only and misses some. The sample yields approximately 160,000 clones, 86% seen once. This sequence originates from a woman aged 18 to 35 in good health and CMV-seronegative. Sequenced input: PBMCs. This chain connects TRBV5-4 to TRBJ2-2, with 8 bases aligning to TRBD2. The CDR3 reads CASSFGGLPTGRAGELFF. Written as DNA, the CDR3 is TGTGCCAGCAGCTTTGGGGGACTACCCACCGGGAGGGCCGGGGAGCTGTTTTTT.